One sample yielded the 23 T cell receptor beta chains listed below, sequenced in a study of CD8+ T cells in alopecia areata. RNA was extracted and reverse transcribed into cDNA as the sequencing template. Repertoires were generated with immunoSEQ multiplex PCR, while TCRdb's copy carries only in-frame clones and drops some. The table includes about 170,000 clones, approximately 70% detected once. The sequencing here drew on CD8+ T cells sorted from blood, taken at week 0. The receptors derive from a human donor with alopecia areata.

This chain connects TRBV29-1 to TRBJ2-4; D call uncertain. The V end was cut by 3 bases, the J end by 3 bases, with 9 bases between. CDR1 is SQVTM and CDR2 is ANQGSEA in the germline V gene. The CDR3 covers 13 residues. The CDR3 loop is CSVDPGGKNIQYF. For the CDR3, the DNA is TGCAGCGTTGACCCGGGCGGCAAAAACATTCAGTACTTC.

This clone appeared a few times. Other DNA sequences of this sample code for an identical CDR3. The chain has TRBV11-3 and TRBJ2-1, with D perhaps TRBD1 (6 bases). Germline CDR1 and CDR2: SGHNT and YENEEA. The V end lost 5 bases, the J end lost 0 bases, and 11 bases lay between the germline ends. This CDR3 is built from 15 residues. The DNA of the CDR3 is TGTGCCAGCAGCCTTACAGGGAGCTCCTACAATGAGCAGTTCTTC. Its protein product is CASSLTGSSYNEQFF.

The V gene is TRBV6-1, the J gene TRBJ2-7, with 9 bases lining up with TRBD1. The trim removed 6 bases at V and 5 bases at J, leaving 8 bases unmatched. Germline lookup yields CDR1 MNHNS and CDR2 SASEGT. The CDR3 is 14 residues long. The CDR3 DNA reads as TGTGCCAGCAGCGTGGACAGGGGCCCTGACGAGCAGTACTTC. Translating it yields CASSVDRGPDEQYF.

A remark on this clone: One junction end disagrees with the germline gene, perhaps due to a read error. This chain uses TRBV2 with TRBJ2-7; D gene unclear. Per the germline V gene, CDR1 is SNHLY and CDR2 is FYNNEI. This CDR3 region has 10 residues. CDR3 residues: CASSRYDQYF. CDR3 in DNA: TGTGCCAGCAGCCGCTACGACCAGTACTTC.

The DNA for the CDR3 is TGTGCCAGCAGAGGACCTGCAACTAATGAAAAACTGTTTTTT. It yields the protein CASRGPATNEKLFF. The chain joins TRBV7-9 to TRBJ1-4; unclear D gene. Germline lookup yields CDR1 SEHNR and CDR2 FQNEAQ (reference sequence). V lost 6 bases, J lost 0 bases, and 8 bases lay in between. This CDR3 contains 14 residues.

The V gene is TRBV2, the J gene TRBJ2-3; 11 nucleotides agree with TRBD2. The V gene end was trimmed by 6 bases and the J gene end by 2 bases; junction bases not matched to a gene: 4. CDR3 length: 15 residues. Looked up from germline, CDR1 is SNHLY and CDR2 is FYNNEI. CDR3 nucleotide sequence: TGTGCCAGCAGAGGGACTAGCGGAGCCACAGATACGCAGTATTTT. Its translation: CASRGTSGATDTQYF.

V is TRBV2 and J is TRBJ1-1; 7 nucleotides line up with TRBD1. The junction had 5 bases not matched to a gene; V was cut back by 5 bases and J by 11 bases. This CDR3 has 11 residues. Germline V gives CDR1 SNHLY, CDR2 FYNNEI. DNA of the CDR3: TGTGCCAGCAGTAAGACAGGGTTGGCTTTCTTT. It encodes CASSKTGLAFF.

The gene calls are TRBV2 and TRBJ1-2, with D unclear. V was cut by 4 bases and J by 7 bases, with 4 bases left in between. CDR3 length: 10 residues. Germline CDR1 and CDR2: SNHLY and FYNNEI. The CDR3 here is CASSGLGYTF. The CDR3, as DNA: TGTGCCAGCAGTGGTCTTGGCTACACCTTC.

The chain uses TRBV4-1 and TRBJ1-5, with D possibly TRBD1 on 5 matching bases. Germline lookup yields CDR1 MGHRA and CDR2 YSYEKL. The V end was cut by 1 base, the J end by 0 bases, with 10 bases between. The CDR3 totals 16 residues. CDR3 sequence (DNA): TGCGCCAGCAGCCAAGGGGGCAGGTATAGCAATCAGCCCCAGCATTTT. The encoded protein is CASSQGGRYSNQPQHF.

This clone came up a few times. The chain recombines TRBV27 with TRBJ2-6; D may be TRBD1 (6 bases). Germline V gene data show CDR1 as MNHEY and CDR2 as SMNVEV (reference sequence). The V and J ends lost 8 bases and 2 bases respectively, with 10 bases between them. This CDR3 has 14 amino acids. CDR3 sequence reads: CASRQEPGANVLTF. DNA of the CDR3: TGTGCCAGCCGACAGGAGCCTGGGGCCAACGTCCTGACTTTC.

The chain joins TRBV19 to TRBJ1-4; D possibly corresponds to TRBD1 (5 bases). CDR3 size: 16 residues. Germline V gene data show CDR1 as LNHDA and CDR2 as SQIVND (reference sequence). V lost 4 bases and J lost 1, with 13 bases in between. For the CDR3, the DNA is TGTGCCAGTAGTAACCGGGACCCTAGAACTAATGAAAAACTGTTTTTT. Its protein is CASSNRDPRTNEKLFF.

The rearrangement links TRBV7-3 to TRBJ2-1; 7 nucleotides align to TRBD1. From germline, CDR1 is SGHTA and CDR2 FQGTGA. The CDR3 contains 17 residues. V was clipped by 2 bases and J by 4 bases; unmatched bases: 11. In DNA form, the CDR3 reads TGTGCCAGCAGCTTACTGGGACAGTCGCTGCGTTACAATGAGCAGTTCTTC. Translation gives CASSLLGQSLRYNEQFF.

This chain connects TRBV12-5 to TRBJ2-3, with D hard to call. The V and J ends lost 5 bases and 4 bases respectively, with 7 bases between them. The germline CDR1 and CDR2 sequences are LGHNT and FRNRAP. The CDR3 spans 12 residues. CDR3 amino acids: CASGPGPDTQYF. The CDR3 nucleotides are TGTGCTAGTGGTCCCGGCCCAGATACGCAGTATTTT.

This chain links TRBV5-4 with TRBJ1-6; D might be TRBD1 (6 bases). This CDR3 is 14 amino acids long. The V end was cut by 1 base, the J end by 9 bases, with 11 bases between. Per the germline V gene, CDR1 is SGHNT and CDR2 is YYREEE (reference sequence). The CDR3 DNA sequence: TGTGCCAGCAGCTTGAAACAGGGTCGTTCACCCCTCCACTTT. Its translation is CASSLKQGRSPLHF.

The chain combines TRBV9 with TRBJ1-1, with 7 bases identical to TRBD1. The junction had 6 bases not matched to a gene; V was cut back by 3 bases and J by 1 base. The CDR3 consists of 15 residues. Germline loops: CDR1 SGDLS, CDR2 YYNGEE. CDR3 sequence: CASSGRQGPNTEAFF. The DNA of the CDR3 is TGTGCCAGCAGCGGACGACAGGGCCCGAACACTGAAGCTTTCTTT.

This clone was seen just once. This sequence joins TRBV27 and TRBJ1-5; D is undetermined. Trimming removed 1 base at V and 7 bases at J, with 11 bases between. Germline assignment: CDR1 MNHEY and CDR2 SMNVEV (reference sequence). The CDR3 runs 14 residues. The DNA of the CDR3 is TGTGCCAGCAGTTTATTTTCAACGGGGCAGCCCCAGCATTTT. Protein product: CASSLFSTGQPQHF.

The V and J genes are TRBV2 and TRBJ2-5; D gene uncertain. Trimming took off 4 bases at V and 13 bases at J, with 22 bases between the two ends. The germline CDR1 and CDR2 sequences are SNHLY and FYNNEI. CDR3 length: 14 amino acids. The CDR3 loop reads CASSVLEFPREGYF. The CDR3 bases are TGTGCCAGCAGTGTGTTAGAATTCCCAAGGGAAGGGTACTTC.

This clone has just a few counts. The V call is TRBV11-2, the J call TRBJ1-1; D gene ambiguous. V dropped 1 base and J dropped 1 base, with 4 bases sitting between them. Germline CDR1 SGHAT, CDR2 FQNNGV. The CDR3 contains 13 residues. The DNA for the CDR3 is TGTGCCAGCAGCTTAGGGCCGAACACTGAAGCTTTCTTT. Translated: CASSLGPNTEAFF.

The chain recombines TRBV4-1 with TRBJ2-1; 9 bases match TRBD1. Germline CDR1 reads MGHRA; CDR2 reads YSYEKL. The CDR3 covers 14 residues. V lost 4 bases and J lost 5; bases outside the gene matches: 3. The DNA of the CDR3 is TGCGCCAGCAGCCCGGACAGGGGTAACAATGAGCAGTTCTTC. Protein sequence: CASSPDRGNNEQFF.

This clone was observed a few times. The chain is built from TRBV7-3 and TRBJ2-2; TRBD2 agrees at 9 bases. Germline-derived CDR1 and CDR2 are SGHTA and FQGTGA. CDR3 length: 16 residues. J lost 6 bases, V lost 4 bases, and 9 bases had no gene match. The CDR3 here is CASSSGLAAVAGELFF. The CDR3 DNA follows: TGTGCCAGCAGCTCGGGACTAGCCGCGGTCGCCGGGGAGCTGTTTTTT.

The gene calls are TRBV29-1 and TRBJ2-7; TRBD1 aligns across 10 bases. The CDR3 has 14 amino acids. J lost 3 bases, V lost 7 bases, and 9 bases had no gene match. Germline assignment: CDR1 SQVTM and CDR2 ANQGSEA. The CDR3 spells CSAVGTGEIYEQYF. CDR3 in DNA: TGCAGCGCCGTTGGGACAGGGGAAATCTACGAGCAGTACTTC.

J is TRBJ2-7 and V is TRBV4-2, with D possibly being TRBD1 (5 bases). V dropped 4 bases and J dropped 2 bases, with 15 bases sitting between them. The CDR3 loop spans 15 amino acids. In germline, CDR1 is LGHNA, CDR2 YNFKEQ. CDR3 protein: CASSRLTRAAYEQYF. CDR3 coding DNA: TGTGCCAGCAGCCGATTAACCAGGGCCGCCTACGAGCAGTACTTC.

The rearrangement joins TRBV27 to TRBJ1-1, with a possible D match to TRBD1 (6 bases). CDR1 MNHEY and CDR2 SMNVEV come from the germline V gene (reference sequence). There are 14 residues in the CDR3. V was cut by 3 bases and J by 6 bases, with 14 bases left in between. As DNA, the CDR3 is TGTGCCAGCAGTTTCCGGATGGGACACCCTGAAGCTTTCTTT. Encoded protein: CASSFRMGHPEAFF.